These 2 T cell receptor beta chains were all obtained from the same sample, sequenced in a study of human T cells and chemical hapten exposure. MiXCR was run by TCRdb on the RACE reads, yielding one entry per CDR3 protein. Here the sample spans around 200,000 distinct CDR3 sequences, 24% being singletons. Time point meaning: patch test 3, about 24 weeks after DPC sensitization. Treatment defined: therapeutic diphenylcyclopropenone sensitization with weekly scalp DPC. The sample consisted of whole blood, taken in connection with sensitization to the hapten diphenylcyclopropenone (DPC). These receptors all come from a woman aged 40 to 50 with alopecia areata. Some clones in this sample may be carry-over from other donors' samples.

The chain combines TRBV5-1 with TRBJ2-3; 10 bases are a match to TRBD2. Trimming cost V 3 bases and J 4 bases; bases outside gene matches: 2. The CDR3 has 14 amino acids. Germline V gene lookup returns CDR1 SGHRS and CDR2 YFSETQ. The CDR3 nucleotides are TGCGCCAGCAGCTCTCTAGCGGGAGCAGATACGCAGTATTTT. Encoded protein: CASSSLAGADTQYF.

This chain links TRBV6-2 or TRBV6-3 with TRBJ2-7; 15 nucleotides line up with TRBD2. V gave up 4 bases and J gave up 5 bases; unmatched junction bases: 6. Per germline, CDR1 MNHEY and CDR2 SVGEGT. This CDR3 comprises 16 residues. As DNA, the CDR3 is TGTGCCAGCAGTTCCGGGACTAGCGGGAGGATCGACGAGCAGTACTTC. This encodes CASSSGTSGRIDEQYF.